This T cell receptor beta chain was sequenced in a study of response to subunit inactivated influenza vaccine. Overall study findings and caveats: New T cells are recruited in small numbers by each seasonal influenza vaccination, according to the authors' suggestion.

TCRdb called the RT-PCR reads again in MiXCR, with one record for every CDR3 protein. The top ten hold less than 4% of the sample, which has roughly 500,000 distinct CDR3 sequences, 15% to 20% seen once. Germline trimming cut 0 bases from V and 6 bases from J; bases unmatched to any gene: 6. The CDR3 is 15 residues long. The V gene's germline CDR1 is LGHNA and CDR2 YNFKEQ. Turning to this clonotype: The antigen is undetermined.

The chain uses TRBV4-2 and TRBJ2-7; 9 positions match TRBD2. The specimen was CD4+ T cells sorted from PBMCs, collected around 2 years after vaccination. This receptor was taken from a man between 45 and 75 years old who received an inactivated influenza vaccine. This CDR3 reads CASSQDTLAGSEQYF. In DNA, the CDR3 is TGTGCCAGCAGCCAAGATACCCTAGCGGGAAGCGAGCAGTACTTC.